This TCR beta chain stems from a study of human T cells and chemical hapten exposure (dated by TCRdb to the early 2020s). About the study as a whole: For sensitization, 2% DPC in acetone was applied to a 2 cm by 2 cm area of upper inner arm skin. In alopecia patients, the study followed how the peripheral blood TCR repertoire changed in vivo over primary and secondary sensitization to diphenylcyclopropenone (DPC), a hapten. Nearly 30 alopecia patients provided blood for TCR sequencing at one to four time points (pre-sensitization, 2, 6 and 24 weeks). Libraries were combined into a pool for sequencing, and differences in TCR yield between samples came mainly from small differences in library volumes within the pool. The mostly female patient cohort included alopecia areata with under or over 50% scalp involvement, alopecia totalis and alopecia universalis. Blood samples were taken from patients before sensitization (week 0) and at 2, 6 and about 24 weeks after DPC sensitization. Patients additionally received weekly therapeutic DPC doses to the scalp throughout the roughly 25-week study period. Patch testing on the upper back used Finn chambers containing 0.01% DPC, with scoring done after 6 days according to International Contact Dermatitis Research Group standards.

Library construction relied on RACE. Sequencing relied on a NextSeq 500. During library preparation, unique molecular identifiers were attached to individual cDNA molecules so that TCRs could be counted in a quantitative, reproducible way. For every blood RNA sample, sequencing covered both the TCR alpha and TCR beta chains. The published analysis was carried out like this. A median of about 87,000 TCRs per sample was observed, with a range of about 20,000 to 690,600. The Decombinator software suite was used to annotate the V, J and CDR3 of the TCR reads. Every sample was subsampled to the same number of TCRs (28,000) for the PS versus PT1 abundance plots. TCRs were defined as expanded if absent before sensitization and observed at least eight times at the 2-week time point. Starting from the raw public reads, TCRdb applied fastp trimming at Q25, assembled clones with MiXCR and retained in-frame beta chains. Duplicate CDR3 protein sequences are folded into a single record with the most common DNA and genes. None of the V and J calls come from the authors' own analysis; TCRdb made them. Recorded for this sample are roughly 98,000 distinct CDR3 sequences; roughly an eighth of them occurred a single time. The top ten hold 2.1% of the sample.

The time point label for this specimen denotes: patch test 1, 2 weeks after DPC sensitization. The sample's treatment or condition, from its label and the paper: therapeutic diphenylcyclopropenone sensitization with weekly scalp DPC. Blood at each patch-test visit was drawn before the patch test was applied. Patients were eligible if aged 18 to 70, diagnosed with alopecia and judged suitable for DPC therapy, and pregnant patients were excluded. Total RNA was extracted from unfractionated whole blood collected in Tempus Blood RNA tubes. CDR1 and CDR2 were assigned from the germline V gene as SGDLS and YYNGEE. The CDR3 numbers 14 residues from cysteine through phenylalanine. Just CDR3 DNA is preserved here, 42 bases in frame from base 1. V lost 0 bases and J lost 8 bases; the stretch between them is 12 bases long. This clonotype was detected many times. Its cognate antigen has yet to be identified. No clone much larger than this one lies a single base away; base qualities are absent.

On the study overall, not on this receptor specifically: Alopecia, a presumed autoimmune disease, was present in all patients, so the immune response of the patients might differ from that of healthy individuals. After repeated subsampling, the strength of the expansion versus patch-test correlation and the threshold at which it became significant changed. No change with DPC sensitization was found in the number of TCRs above 1 in 1000 frequency, and no evidence of global repertoire structure alterations was found. The number of PT1 expanded TCRs positively correlated with patch test score, significant at thresholds 8, 16 and 32 but not 4. Expanded TCRs formed significantly more large CDR3 similarity clusters than pre-sensitization or healthy control sets, consistent with antigen-driven responses.

The origin of this receptor is a woman between 40 and 50 years old with alopecia areata. Some clones in this sample may be carry-over from other donors' samples. Material: whole blood, obtained in connection with sensitization to the hapten diphenylcyclopropenone (DPC). The rearranged chain carries TRBV9 and TRBJ1-3; the D gene assignment is ambiguous. At the DNA level, the sequence is TGTGCCAGCAGCGTAGGATTGGGAGTTGACACCATATATTTT. Its translation reads: CASSVGLGVDTIYF.